This record covers a single T cell receptor (beta chain). Adults between roughly 18 and 90 years of age took part from fewer than 30 US areas. All recovered Cohort 3 donors got two negative PCRs, got clearance, or saw symptom resolution. Some clones are missing from TCRdb's copy, which holds only in-frame ones; the method was immunoSEQ multiplex PCR. This table holds over 250,000 clones, approximately 92% found once. This sample is drawn from a study of blood T cell repertoires in COVID-19. This clonotype was obtained from a woman younger than 35 who had recovered from COVID-19. Sequences were obtained from PBMCs or T cells enriched from blood (not recorded which).

The CDR3 DNA reads as TGTGCCAGTAGTATCCGGGGGAGTTTTTGGACAGGGGATCAGCCCCAGCATTTT. Residues: CASSIRGSFWTGDQPQHF. The V call is TRBV19, the J call TRBJ1-5, with 9 bases fitting TRBD1. The V gene end was trimmed by 3 bases and the J gene end by 5 bases; junction bases not matched to a gene: 14. This CDR3 has 18 residues. The germline V gene has CDR1 LNHDA and CDR2 SQIVND (reference sequence).